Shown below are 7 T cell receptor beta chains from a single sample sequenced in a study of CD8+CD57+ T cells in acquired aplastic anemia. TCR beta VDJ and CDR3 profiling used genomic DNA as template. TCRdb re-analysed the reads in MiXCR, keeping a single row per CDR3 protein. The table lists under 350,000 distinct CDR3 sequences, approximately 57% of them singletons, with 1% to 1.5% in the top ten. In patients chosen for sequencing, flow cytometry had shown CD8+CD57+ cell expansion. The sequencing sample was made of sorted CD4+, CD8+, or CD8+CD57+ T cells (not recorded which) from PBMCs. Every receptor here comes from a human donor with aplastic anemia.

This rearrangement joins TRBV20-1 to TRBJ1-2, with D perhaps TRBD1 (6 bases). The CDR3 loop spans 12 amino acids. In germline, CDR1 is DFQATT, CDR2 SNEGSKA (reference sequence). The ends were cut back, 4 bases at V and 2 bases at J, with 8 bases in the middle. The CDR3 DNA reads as TGCAGTGCTAACAGGGTCAACTATGGCTACACCTTC. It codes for CSANRVNYGYTF.

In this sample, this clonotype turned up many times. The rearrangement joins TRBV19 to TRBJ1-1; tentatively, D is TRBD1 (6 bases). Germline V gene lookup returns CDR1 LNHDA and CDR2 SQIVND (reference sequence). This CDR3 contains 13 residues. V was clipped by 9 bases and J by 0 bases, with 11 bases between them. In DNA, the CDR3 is TGTGCCAGCCGGGGACAATTGAACACTGAAGCTTTCTTT. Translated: CASRGQLNTEAFF.

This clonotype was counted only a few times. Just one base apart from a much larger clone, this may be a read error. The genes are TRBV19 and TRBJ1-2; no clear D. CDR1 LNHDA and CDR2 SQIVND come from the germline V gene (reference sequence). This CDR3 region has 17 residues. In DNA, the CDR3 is TGTGCCAGTAGTAGAAAGAGTTACGCTATAACTAACTGTGGCTACACCTTC. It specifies CASSRKSYAITNCGYTF.

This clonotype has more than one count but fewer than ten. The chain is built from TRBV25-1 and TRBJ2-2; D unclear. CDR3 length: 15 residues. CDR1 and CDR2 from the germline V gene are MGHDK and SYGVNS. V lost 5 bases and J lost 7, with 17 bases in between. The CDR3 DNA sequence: TGTGCCAGCAGTAGGGCCGGTGGGTTAGGCGGGGAGCTGTTTTTT. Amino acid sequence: CASSRAGGLGGELFF.

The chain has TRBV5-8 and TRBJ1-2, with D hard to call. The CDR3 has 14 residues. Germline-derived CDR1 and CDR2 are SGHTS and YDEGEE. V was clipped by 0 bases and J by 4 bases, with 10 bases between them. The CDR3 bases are TGTGCCAGCAGCTTGGGCACAGTACCCTATGGCTACACCTTC. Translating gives CASSLGTVPYGYTF.

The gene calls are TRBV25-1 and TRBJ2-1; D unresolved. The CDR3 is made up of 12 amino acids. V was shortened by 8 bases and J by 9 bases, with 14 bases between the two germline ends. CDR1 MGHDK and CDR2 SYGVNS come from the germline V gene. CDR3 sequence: CASRRVDGEQFF. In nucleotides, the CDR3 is TGTGCCAGCCGTCGCGTCGACGGTGAGCAGTTCTTC.

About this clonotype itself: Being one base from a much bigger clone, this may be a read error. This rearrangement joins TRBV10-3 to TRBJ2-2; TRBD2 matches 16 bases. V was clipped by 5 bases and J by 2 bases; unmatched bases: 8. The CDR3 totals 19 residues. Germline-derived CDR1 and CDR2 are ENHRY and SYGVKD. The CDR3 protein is CAISRRGTSGRGNTGELFF. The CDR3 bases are TGTGCCATCAGTCGCCGCGGGACTAGCGGGAGGGGTAACACCGGGGAGCTGTTTTTT.